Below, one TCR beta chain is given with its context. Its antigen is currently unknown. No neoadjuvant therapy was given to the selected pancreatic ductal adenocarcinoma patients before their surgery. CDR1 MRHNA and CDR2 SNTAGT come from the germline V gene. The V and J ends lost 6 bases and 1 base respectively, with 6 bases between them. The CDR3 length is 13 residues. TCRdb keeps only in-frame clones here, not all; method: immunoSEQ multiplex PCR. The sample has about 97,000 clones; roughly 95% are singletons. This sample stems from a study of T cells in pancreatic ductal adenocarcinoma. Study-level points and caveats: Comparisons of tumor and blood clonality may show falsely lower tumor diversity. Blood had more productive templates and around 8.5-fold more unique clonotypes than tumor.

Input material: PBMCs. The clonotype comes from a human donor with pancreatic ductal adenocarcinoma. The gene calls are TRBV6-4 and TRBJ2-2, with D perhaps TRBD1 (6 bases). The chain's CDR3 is CASSRGNTGELFF. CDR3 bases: TGTGCCAGCAGCAGGGGGAACACCGGGGAGCTGTTTTTT.